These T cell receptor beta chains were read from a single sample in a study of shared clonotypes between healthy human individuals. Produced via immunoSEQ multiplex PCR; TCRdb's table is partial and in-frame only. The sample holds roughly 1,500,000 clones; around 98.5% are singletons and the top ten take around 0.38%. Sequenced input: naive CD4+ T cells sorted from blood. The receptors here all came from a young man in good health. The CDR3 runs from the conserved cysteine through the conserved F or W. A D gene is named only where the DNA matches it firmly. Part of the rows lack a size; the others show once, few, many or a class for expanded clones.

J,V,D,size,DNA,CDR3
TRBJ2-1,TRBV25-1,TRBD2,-,TGTGCCAGCAGTGAACTAGCGGGGAATGAGCAGTTCTTC,CASSELAGNEQFF
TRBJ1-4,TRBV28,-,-,TGTGCCAGTAAAGGTCACGGACTGTTTTTT,CASKGHGLFF
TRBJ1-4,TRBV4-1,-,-,TGCGCCAGCAGCCAAGATTGGGCGGCTTCTAATGAAAAACTGTTTTTT,CASSQDWAASNEKLFF
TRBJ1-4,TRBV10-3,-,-,TGTGCCATCAGTGAGGTCCCGGGGGAAGAAAAACTGTTTTTT,CAISEVPGEEKLFF
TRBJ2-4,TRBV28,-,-,TGTGCCACGGGACTAGCCAAAAACATTCAGTACTTC,CATGLAKNIQYF
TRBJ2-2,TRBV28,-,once,TGTGCCAGCAGTTTAGGACTACCCGGGGAGCTGTTTTTT,CASSLGLPGELFF
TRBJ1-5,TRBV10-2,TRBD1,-,TGCGCCAGCAGGGGACAGGGTGCGAATCAGCCCCAGCATTTT,CASRGQGANQPQHF
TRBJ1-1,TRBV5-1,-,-,TGCGCCAGCAGCTTGGCCTATGACAGGCTCATGAACACTGAAGCTTTCTTT,CASSLAYDRLMNTEAFF
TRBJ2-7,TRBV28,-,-,TGTGCCAGCAGTTCCCCTCCCGGGGGAACCTACGAGCAGTACTTC,CASSSPPGGTYEQYF
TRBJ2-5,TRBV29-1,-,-,TGCAGCGTTGAAGATTGGAAAGAGACCCAGTACTTC,CSVEDWKETQYF
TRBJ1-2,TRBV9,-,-,TGTGCCAGCAGCCCAACGTCTAGTGATAAGGGCTACACCTTC,CASSPTSSDKGYTF
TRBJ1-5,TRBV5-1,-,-,TGCGCCAGCAGCTGGGGGGGTGTAGGTCAGCCCCAGCATTTT,CASSWGGVGQPQHF
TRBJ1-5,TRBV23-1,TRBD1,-,TGCGCCAGCAGTCAACCAACGACAGGGGGCGATTCCAATCAGCCCCAGCATTTT,CASSQPTTGGDSNQPQHF
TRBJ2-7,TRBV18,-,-,TGTGCCAGCTCACCACCGAACAGCCGATCCTACGAGCAGTACTTC,CASSPPNSRSYEQYF
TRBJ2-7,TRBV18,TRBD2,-,TGTGCCAGCTCACCGTACACTAGCGGGAGTTCCGAGCAGTACTTC,CASSPYTSGSSEQYF
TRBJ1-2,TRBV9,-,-,TGTGCCAGCAGCGTAGGGATGGAACCTAACTATGGCTACACCTTC,CASSVGMEPNYGYTF
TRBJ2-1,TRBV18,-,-,TGTGCCAGCTCATCGGACACCCCTCCTGGCCGCGGCAATGAGCAGTTCTTC,CASSSDTPPGRGNEQFF
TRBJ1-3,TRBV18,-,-,TGTGCCAGCACCCCGGCAGGGACTGGAAACACCATATATTTT,CASTPAGTGNTIYF
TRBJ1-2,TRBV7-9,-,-,TGTGCCAGCAGCCGTACAGGTGATGGCTACACCTTC,CASSRTGDGYTF
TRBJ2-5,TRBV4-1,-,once,TGCGCCAGCAATATTGGGGCTGAGACCCAGTACTTC,CASNIGAETQYF
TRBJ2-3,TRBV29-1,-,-,TGCAGCGTCCTGACAGGAACAGATACGCAGTATTTT,CSVLTGTDTQYF
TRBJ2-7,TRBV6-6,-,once,TGTGCCAGCAGCCACGGATCAGGGATCGAGCAGTACTTC,CASSHGSGIEQYF
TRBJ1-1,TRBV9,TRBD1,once,TGTGCCAGCAGCGTCGGGACCGGGACAGGGGTAATAACGAAGGCTTTCTTT,CASSVGTGTGVITKAFF
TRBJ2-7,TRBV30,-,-,TGTGCCTGGAGTGTATGGAGGACCCCAAGGGGAGACGAGCAGTACTTC,CAWSVWRTPRGDEQYF
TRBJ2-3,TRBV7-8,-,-,TGTGCCAGCAGCTTAAATGGGGCCTTTCCGGATACGCAGTATTTT,CASSLNGAFPDTQYF
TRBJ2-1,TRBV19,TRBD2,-,TGTGCCAGTAGTACGCTGACTAGCGGGAGTGGGGGTAATGAGCAGTTCTTC,CASSTLTSGSGGNEQFF
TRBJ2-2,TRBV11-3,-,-,TGTGCCAGCAGCCTACTCGTGGACACCGGGGAGCTGTTTTTT,CASSLLVDTGELFF
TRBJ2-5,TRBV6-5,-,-,TGTGCCAGCAGTTATACGGCGGACCAAGAGACCCAGTACTTC,CASSYTADQETQYF
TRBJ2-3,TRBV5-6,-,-,TGTGCCAGCAGCTTGGCGGGCACAGATACGCAGTATTTT,CASSLAGTDTQYF
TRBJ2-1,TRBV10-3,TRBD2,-,TGTGCCATCAGTGAGTCTTTAGCGGGAGGGCCAAATGAGCAGTTCTTC,CAISESLAGGPNEQFF
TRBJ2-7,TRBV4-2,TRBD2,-,TGTGCCAGCAGCCAAGCGACTAGCGGCTCCTACGAGCAGTACTTC,CASSQATSGSYEQYF
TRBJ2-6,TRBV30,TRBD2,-,TGTGCGCTTCCCCTCCCTGGCGGGAGACCGTCTGGGGCCAACGTCCTGACTTTC,CALPLPGGRPSGANVLTF
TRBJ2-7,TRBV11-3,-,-,TGTGCCAGCAGCTTAGGACAGACCCCTACCTACGAGCAGTACTTC,CASSLGQTPTYEQYF
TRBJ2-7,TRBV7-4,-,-,TGTGCCAGCAGCTTATACCCCAGCTCCTACGAGCAGTACTTC,CASSLYPSSYEQYF
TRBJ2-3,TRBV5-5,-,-,TGTGCCAGCAGCTTGGTGGTGACAACAGATACGCAGTATTTT,CASSLVVTTDTQYF
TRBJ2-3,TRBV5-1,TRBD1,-,TGCGCCAGCAGCTCGACAGGGGGCTTCACAGATACGCAGTATTTT,CASSSTGGFTDTQYF
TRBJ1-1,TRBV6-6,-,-,TGTGCCAGCAGTTACTCGGGGGACTTAAACACTGAAGCTTTCTTT,CASSYSGDLNTEAFF
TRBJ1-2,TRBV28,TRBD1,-,TGTGCCAGCACTTCGGGACAGGGTGACTATGGCTACACCTTC,CASTSGQGDYGYTF
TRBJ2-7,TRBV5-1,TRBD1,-,TGCGCCAGCAGCTTCAGGGGGCGCGATGGAGAGCAGTACTTC,CASSFRGRDGEQYF
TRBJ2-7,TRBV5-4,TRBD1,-,TGTGCCAGCAGCTCCTCGGGACAGTTCGAGCAGTACTTC,CASSSSGQFEQYF
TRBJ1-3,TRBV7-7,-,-,TGTGCCAGCAGCGCGGGACCGACGAGCTCTGGAAACACCATATATTTT,CASSAGPTSSGNTIYF
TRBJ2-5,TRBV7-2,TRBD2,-,TGTGCCAGCAGCACCGCTAGCGGGTCCCAGTACTTC,CASSTASGSQYF
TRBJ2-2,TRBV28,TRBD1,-,TGTGCCAGCAGTTTGCCCGGGGACAGAGGAGTTTTTGGCACCGGGGAGCTGTTTTTT,CASSLPGDRGVFGTGELFF
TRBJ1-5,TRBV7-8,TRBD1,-,TGTGCCAGCAGTCCGGGACAGGGCCCCAATCAGCCCCAGCATTTT,CASSPGQGPNQPQHF
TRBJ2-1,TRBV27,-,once,TGTGCCAGCAGTTTAAGAGGGGATCGAACCTACAATGAGCAGTTCTTC,CASSLRGDRTYNEQFF
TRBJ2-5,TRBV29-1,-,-,TGCAGCGCGACAGGTATCCAAGAGACCCAGTACTTC,CSATGIQETQYF
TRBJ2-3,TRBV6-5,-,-,TGTGCCAGCAGAGACGGGACACTGGGCACAGATACGCAGTATTTT,CASRDGTLGTDTQYF
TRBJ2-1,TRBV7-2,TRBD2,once,TGTGCCAGCAGCTTAGCTAGCGGGAGGGTCTTATCCTACAATGAGCAGTTCTTC,CASSLASGRVLSYNEQFF
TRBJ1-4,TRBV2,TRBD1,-,TGTGCCAGCAGTGGGGGACAGCTTTATGAAAAACTGTTTTTT,CASSGGQLYEKLFF
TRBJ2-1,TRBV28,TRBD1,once,TGTGCCAGCAGGAGACAGGGGGCGAGAGCGCCGAGCTCCTACAATGAGCAGTTCTTC,CASRRQGARAPSSYNEQFF
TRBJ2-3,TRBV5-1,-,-,TGCGCCAGCAGCGGGATCAGCACAGATACGCAGTATTTT,CASSGISTDTQYF
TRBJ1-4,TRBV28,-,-,TGTGCCAGCCGGCGGACCGTGTACGATGAAAAACTGTTTTTT,CASRRTVYDEKLFF
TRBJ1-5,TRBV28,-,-,TGTGCCAGCAGTTTATACAATCAGCCCCAGCATTTT,CASSLYNQPQHF
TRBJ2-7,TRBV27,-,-,TGTGCCAGTAACCATTCCCCTAACCACCACTACGAGCAGTACTTC,CASNHSPNHHYEQYF
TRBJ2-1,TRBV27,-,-,TGTGCCAGCAGTCCCAATAGGGGGTCTGAGCAGTTCTTC,CASSPNRGSEQFF